This entry concerns a single T cell receptor (beta chain). Looked up from germline, CDR1 is SGHAT and CDR2 is FQNNGV. V lost 3 bases, J lost 6 bases, and 15 bases lay in between. This CDR3 spans 14 amino acids. Assay: immunoSEQ multiplex PCR; the TCRdb copy retains only in-frame clones and omits some. The table has more than 250,000 clones, roughly 90% seen once. This specimen comes from a study of blood T cell repertoires in COVID-19. For the study at large: Sample material is recorded as cDNA or gDNA derived from T cells, B-cell-depleted T cells, or PBMCs.

This clonotype was sampled from a human donor in a cohort sampled during active COVID-19. The chain employs TRBV11-2 and TRBJ2-7; TRBD1 might be the D (7 bases). Sequencing input: peripheral blood. CDR3 protein: CASSFTRQGGEQYF. The CDR3, as DNA: TGTGCCAGCAGCTTCACCCGGCAGGGGGGCGAGCAGTACTTC.